The 2 T cell receptor beta chains below all came from one sample that was sequenced in a study of blood T cell repertoires in COVID-19. Using immunoSEQ multiplex PCR, the repertoire was profiled, and TCRdb retains in-frame clones only, with some absent. The sample yields about 250,000 clones, 88% seen once. The sequenced material came from peripheral blood. Receptors originate from a woman aged 25 to 39 with COVID-19, enrolled during active disease.

This clone was counted many times. The rearrangement uses TRBV6-5 and TRBJ2-2; D is undetermined. CDR3 length: 12 amino acids. CDR1 is MNHEY, CDR2 SVGAGI, per germline. V was trimmed by 7 bases and J by 5 bases, leaving 8 bases between them. CDR3 nucleotide sequence: TGTGCCAGCATAACGGGTACCGGGGAGCTGTTTTTT. It is translated as CASITGTGELFF.

The V call is TRBV7-9, the J call TRBJ2-1, with 13 bases fitting TRBD2. The CDR3 runs to 15 residues. The junction had 8 bases not matched to a gene; V was cut back by 3 bases and J by 12 bases. The V gene's germline CDR1 is SEHNR and CDR2 FQNEAQ (reference sequence). CDR3 loop: CASSFPGLAGAGQFF. DNA for the CDR3: TGTGCCAGCAGCTTCCCCGGACTAGCGGGAGCGGGGCAGTTCTTC.